A single sample is the source of the 17 T cell receptor beta chains below, sequenced in a study of cytomegalovirus exposure and HLA in healthy donors. Method: immunoSEQ multiplex PCR; TCRdb's copy keeps in-frame clones and lacks some. The sample yields approximately 60,000 clones, around 90% seen once. Sequencing was done on a sample of PBMCs. The receptors were gathered from a young man in good health and CMV-seronegative.

The gene calls are TRBV5-1 and TRBJ2-7; possible D gene TRBD1, 6 bases. Per the germline V gene, CDR1 is SGHRS and CDR2 is YFSETQ. The CDR3 is 15 amino acids. Trimming cost V 4 bases and J 6 bases, with 20 bases left between them. The CDR3 bases are TGCGCCAGCAGCCCCCGGGACAAGAGGGGCTTCGAGCAGTACTTC. Translating gives CASSPRDKRGFEQYF.

V and J are TRBV5-6 and TRBJ2-7; possible D gene TRBD1, 5 bases. There are 15 residues in the CDR3. CDR1 is SGHDT and CDR2 is YYEEEE in the germline V gene. Trimming cost V 0 bases and J 2 bases, with 12 bases left between them. CDR3 in amino acids: CASSLVGVSPYEQYF. DNA for the CDR3: TGTGCCAGCAGCTTGGTAGGGGTCTCCCCCTACGAGCAGTACTTC.

This rearrangement joins TRBV21-1 to TRBJ2-3; TRBD2, the D gene given by the table, was not confirmed from the DNA. TRBV21-1 is deemed a pseudogene. The CDR3 loop spans 17 amino acids. CDR3 sequence: CASSKARGLAGGNTQYF. The DNA of the CDR3 is TGTGCCAGCAGCAAAGCGCGGGGACTAGCGGGAGGGAATACGCAGTATTTT.

V is TRBV2 and J is TRBJ2-5, with D possibly TRBD1 on 6 matching bases. The CDR3 spans 14 residues. The V end was cut by 6 bases, the J end by 1 base, with 12 bases between. The germline CDR1 and CDR2 sequences are SNHLY and FYNNEI. In DNA form, the CDR3 reads TGTGCCAGCAGGACCGGACAGATCCAAGAGACCCAGTACTTC. Translation gives CASRTGQIQETQYF.

The chain links TRBV21-1 to TRBJ2-7; no DNA check was done on the table's D call, TRBD1. TRBV21-1 is shown as a pseudogene. The CDR3 runs 14 residues. The CDR3: CASSKGQGFNEQYF. CDR3 sequence (DNA): TGTGCCAGCAGCAAGGGACAGGGGTTCAACGAGCAGTACTTC.

This clone has only one observation. CDR3 sequence (DNA): TGTGCCAGCAGCCTTATTCCGGGGAACACTGAAGCTTTCTTT. It is translated as CASSLIPGNTEAFF. The chain employs TRBV14 and TRBJ1-1; unclear D gene. Germline-derived CDR1 and CDR2 are SGHDN and FVKESK. The CDR3 is 14 residues long. Trimming removed 4 bases from V and 1 base from J, with 10 bases in between.

The genes are TRBV14 and TRBJ1-2; D ambiguous. The CDR3 is 13 amino acids. Germline V gives CDR1 SGHDN, CDR2 FVKESK. Deletions cut 0 bases from V and 5 bases from J, with 7 bases between. CDR3: CASSQEVQYGYTF. The CDR3 DNA reads as TGTGCCAGCAGCCAAGAGGTTCAGTATGGCTACACCTTC.

V usage is TRBV18 and J usage is TRBJ1-1; 7 bases match TRBD1. CDR1 and CDR2 (germline): KGHSH, LQKENI. J was trimmed by 1 base and V by 6 bases; bases with no gene match: 5. This CDR3 contains 14 residues. The CDR3, as DNA: TGTGCCAGCTCCGTGGGACAGACGAACACTGAAGCTTTCTTT. Amino acids: CASSVGQTNTEAFF.

CDR3 coding DNA: TGCAGTGCGGTCTACGGGGACATTCAGTACTTC. This gives the protein CSAVYGDIQYF. The V gene is TRBV20-1, the J gene TRBJ2-4; the D gene is possibly TRBD2 (5 bases). Looked up from germline, CDR1 is DFQATT and CDR2 is SNEGSKA (reference sequence). V was pared by 6 bases and J by 8 bases, with 11 bases between. The CDR3 runs 11 residues.

J is TRBJ2-3 and V is TRBV6-5; TRBD2 aligns across 14 bases. The junction had 4 bases not matched to a gene; V was cut back by 6 bases and J by 5 bases. This CDR3 is built from 15 residues. From germline, CDR1 is MNHEY and CDR2 SVGAGI. CDR3 protein: CASSHGLAGGDTQYF. CDR3 DNA: TGTGCCAGCAGCCATGGACTAGCGGGAGGAGATACGCAGTATTTT.

This chain joins TRBV18 and TRBJ2-5; 9 bases align to TRBD2. V gave up 3 bases and J gave up 5 bases; unmatched junction bases: 4. Germline V gives CDR1 KGHSH, CDR2 LQKENI. The CDR3 contains 14 residues. The CDR3 DNA sequence: TGTGCCAGCTCACCTAGCGGGAGCAGGGAGACCCAGTACTTC. Translating gives CASSPSGSRETQYF.

This chain uses TRBV18 with TRBJ2-7; D is perhaps TRBD1 (5 bases). Deletions cut 0 bases from V and 4 bases from J, with 10 bases between. Looked up from germline, CDR1 is KGHSH and CDR2 is LQKENI. The CDR3 runs 14 residues. CDR3 sequence (DNA): TGTGCCAGCTCACCACCGCGGCAGGGTTACGAGCAGTACTTC. Amino acid sequence: CASSPPRQGYEQYF. The complete variable domain, with remaining parts taken from reference TRBV18 and TRBJ2-7, reads NAGVMQNPRHLVRRRGQEARLRCSPMKGHSHVYWYRQLPEEGLKFMVYLQKENIIDESGMPKERFSAEFPKEGPSILRIQQVVRGDSAAYFCASSPPRQGYEQYFGPGTRLTVT.

The V call is TRBV5-6, the J call TRBJ2-7; 7 nucleotides match TRBD1. The V gene's germline CDR1 is SGHDT and CDR2 YYEEEE. The CDR3 runs 15 residues. The trim removed 5 bases at V and 5 bases at J, leaving 13 bases unmatched. DNA for the CDR3: TGTGCCAGCAGAGAAGGACAGGCATTACAACACGAGCAGTACTTC. Amino acids: CASREGQALQHEQYF.

This clone was seen just once. The V and J genes are TRBV23-1 and TRBJ2-4; 12 nucleotides agree with TRBD2. TRBV23-1 is designated an ORF whose function remains uncertain. There are 21 residues in the CDR3. V lost 7 bases to trimming and J lost 0 bases; unmatched junction nucleotides: 19. The CDR3 sequence: CASISASRASGREEAKNIQYF. The CDR3 DNA follows: TGCGCCAGCATCTCCGCCTCACGGGCTAGCGGGAGGGAAGAAGCCAAAAACATTCAGTACTTC.

CDR3 DNA: TGTGCCAGCAGTGTAGACAGGCTGTGGCTAGCCAAAAACATTCAGTACTTC. It codes for CASSVDRLWLAKNIQYF. This sequence joins TRBV2 and TRBJ2-4, with a possible D match to TRBD1 (6 bases). Trimming cost V 4 bases and J 0 bases, with 16 bases left between them. Germline V gene lookup returns CDR1 SNHLY and CDR2 FYNNEI. CDR3 size: 17 residues.

The chain joins TRBV9 to TRBJ2-3; TRBD1 matches 8 bases. The junction had 6 bases not matched to a gene; V was cut back by 1 base and J by 2 bases. Germline V CDR1 and CDR2: SGDLS, YYNGEE. The CDR3 extends over 16 amino acids. The CDR3 DNA is TGTGCCAGCAGCGTACCGGGACAGGAAAACACAGATACGCAGTATTTT. As protein: CASSVPGQENTDTQYF.

The J gene is TRBJ2-3, the V gene TRBV25-1, with D hard to call. This CDR3 is 14 amino acids long. Germline V gene data show CDR1 as MGHDK and CDR2 as SYGVNS. Trimming pared 2 bases from V and 5 bases from J, leaving 11 bases between. CDR3 sequence reads: CASSEENKVDTQYF. The DNA for the CDR3 is TGTGCCAGCAGTGAAGAGAATAAAGTAGATACGCAGTATTTT.